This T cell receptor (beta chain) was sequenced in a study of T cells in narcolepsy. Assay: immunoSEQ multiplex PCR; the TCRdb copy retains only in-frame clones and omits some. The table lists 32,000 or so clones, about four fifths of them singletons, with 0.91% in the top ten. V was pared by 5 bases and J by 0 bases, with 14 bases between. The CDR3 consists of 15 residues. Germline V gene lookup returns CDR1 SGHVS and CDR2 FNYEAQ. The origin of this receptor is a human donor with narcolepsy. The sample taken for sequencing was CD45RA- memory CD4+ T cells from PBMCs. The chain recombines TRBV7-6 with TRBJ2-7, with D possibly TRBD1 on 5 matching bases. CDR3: CASSPRWGSSYEQYF. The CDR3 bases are TGTGCCAGCAGCCCCAGATGGGGCAGCTCCTACGAGCAGTACTTC. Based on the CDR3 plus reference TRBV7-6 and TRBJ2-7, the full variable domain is GAGVSQSPRYKVTKRGQDVALRCDPISGHVSLYWYRQALGQGPEFLTYFNYEAQQDKSGLPNDRFSAERPEGSISTLTIQRTEQRDSAMYRCASSPRWGSSYEQYFGPGTRLTVT.